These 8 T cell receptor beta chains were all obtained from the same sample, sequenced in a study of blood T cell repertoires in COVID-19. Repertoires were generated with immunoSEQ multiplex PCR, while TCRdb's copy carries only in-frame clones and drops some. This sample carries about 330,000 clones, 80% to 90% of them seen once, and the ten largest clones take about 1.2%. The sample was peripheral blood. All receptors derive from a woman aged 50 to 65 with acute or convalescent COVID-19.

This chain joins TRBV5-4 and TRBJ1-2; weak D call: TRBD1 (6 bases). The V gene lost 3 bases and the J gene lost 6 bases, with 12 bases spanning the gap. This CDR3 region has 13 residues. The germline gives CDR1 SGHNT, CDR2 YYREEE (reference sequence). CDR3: CASSSEQGHGYTF. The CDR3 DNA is TGTGCCAGCAGCTCGGAACAGGGTCATGGCTACACCTTC.

The CDR3 coding sequence is TGTGCCAGCAGCCCCACTAGCGTTGGTGAGCAGTTCTTC. This translates into CASSPTSVGEQFF. The chain carries TRBV3-1 (or the pseudogene TRBV3-2) and TRBJ2-1, with 7 nucleotides matching TRBD2. The trim removed 4 bases at V and 9 bases at J, leaving 6 bases unmatched. CDR3 size: 13 residues. Per germline, CDR1 LGHDT and CDR2 YNNKEL (reference sequence).

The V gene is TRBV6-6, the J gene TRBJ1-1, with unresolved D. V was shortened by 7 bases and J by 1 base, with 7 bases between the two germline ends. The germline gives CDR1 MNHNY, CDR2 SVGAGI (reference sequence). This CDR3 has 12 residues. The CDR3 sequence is CASKGGNTEAFF. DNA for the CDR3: TGTGCCAGCAAAGGAGGGAACACTGAAGCTTTCTTT.

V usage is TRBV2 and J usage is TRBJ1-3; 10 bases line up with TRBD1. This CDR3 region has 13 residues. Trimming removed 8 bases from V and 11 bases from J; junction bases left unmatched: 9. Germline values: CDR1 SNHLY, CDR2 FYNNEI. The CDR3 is CASRGTGDYSIYF. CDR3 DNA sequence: TGTGCCAGCCGGGGGACAGGGGATTATTCCATATATTTT.

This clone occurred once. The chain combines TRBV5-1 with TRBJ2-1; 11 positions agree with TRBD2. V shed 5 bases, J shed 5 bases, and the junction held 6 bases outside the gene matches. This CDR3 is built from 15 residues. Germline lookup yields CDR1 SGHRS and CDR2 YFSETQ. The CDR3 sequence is CASRTSGGPHNEQFF. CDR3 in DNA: TGCGCCAGCAGAACTAGCGGGGGACCCCACAATGAGCAGTTCTTC.

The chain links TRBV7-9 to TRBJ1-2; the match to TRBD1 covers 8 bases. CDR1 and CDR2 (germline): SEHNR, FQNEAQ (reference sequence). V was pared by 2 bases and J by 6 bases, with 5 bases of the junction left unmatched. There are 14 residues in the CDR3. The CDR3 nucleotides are TGTGCCAGCAGCTTAACGGGGACAGGCGATGGCTACACCTTC. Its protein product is CASSLTGTGDGYTF. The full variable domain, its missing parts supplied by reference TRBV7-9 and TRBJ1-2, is DTGVSQNPRHKITKRGQNVTFRCDPISEHNRLYWYRQTLGQGPEFLTYFQNEAQLEKSRLLSDRFSAERPKGSFSTLEIQRTEQGDSAMYLCASSLTGTGDGYTFGSGTRLTVV.

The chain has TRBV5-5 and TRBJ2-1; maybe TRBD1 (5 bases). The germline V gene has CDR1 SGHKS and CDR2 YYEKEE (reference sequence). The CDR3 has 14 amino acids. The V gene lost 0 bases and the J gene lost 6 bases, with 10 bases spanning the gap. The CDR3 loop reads CASSLGWGTNEQFF. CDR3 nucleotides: TGTGCCAGCAGCTTGGGATGGGGCACCAATGAGCAGTTCTTC.

The CDR3 region has the DNA TGCGCCAGCAGCCAAGATCCAGGGAACTATGGCTACACCTTC. This codes for CASSQDPGNYGYTF. The chain employs TRBV4-1 and TRBJ1-2, with TRBD1 as a possible D gene (5 bases). Between the trimmed V and J ends, which lost 0 bases and 2 bases, there was a span of 7 bases. CDR1 and CDR2 from the germline V gene are MGHRA and YSYEKL. The CDR3 is 14 amino acids.